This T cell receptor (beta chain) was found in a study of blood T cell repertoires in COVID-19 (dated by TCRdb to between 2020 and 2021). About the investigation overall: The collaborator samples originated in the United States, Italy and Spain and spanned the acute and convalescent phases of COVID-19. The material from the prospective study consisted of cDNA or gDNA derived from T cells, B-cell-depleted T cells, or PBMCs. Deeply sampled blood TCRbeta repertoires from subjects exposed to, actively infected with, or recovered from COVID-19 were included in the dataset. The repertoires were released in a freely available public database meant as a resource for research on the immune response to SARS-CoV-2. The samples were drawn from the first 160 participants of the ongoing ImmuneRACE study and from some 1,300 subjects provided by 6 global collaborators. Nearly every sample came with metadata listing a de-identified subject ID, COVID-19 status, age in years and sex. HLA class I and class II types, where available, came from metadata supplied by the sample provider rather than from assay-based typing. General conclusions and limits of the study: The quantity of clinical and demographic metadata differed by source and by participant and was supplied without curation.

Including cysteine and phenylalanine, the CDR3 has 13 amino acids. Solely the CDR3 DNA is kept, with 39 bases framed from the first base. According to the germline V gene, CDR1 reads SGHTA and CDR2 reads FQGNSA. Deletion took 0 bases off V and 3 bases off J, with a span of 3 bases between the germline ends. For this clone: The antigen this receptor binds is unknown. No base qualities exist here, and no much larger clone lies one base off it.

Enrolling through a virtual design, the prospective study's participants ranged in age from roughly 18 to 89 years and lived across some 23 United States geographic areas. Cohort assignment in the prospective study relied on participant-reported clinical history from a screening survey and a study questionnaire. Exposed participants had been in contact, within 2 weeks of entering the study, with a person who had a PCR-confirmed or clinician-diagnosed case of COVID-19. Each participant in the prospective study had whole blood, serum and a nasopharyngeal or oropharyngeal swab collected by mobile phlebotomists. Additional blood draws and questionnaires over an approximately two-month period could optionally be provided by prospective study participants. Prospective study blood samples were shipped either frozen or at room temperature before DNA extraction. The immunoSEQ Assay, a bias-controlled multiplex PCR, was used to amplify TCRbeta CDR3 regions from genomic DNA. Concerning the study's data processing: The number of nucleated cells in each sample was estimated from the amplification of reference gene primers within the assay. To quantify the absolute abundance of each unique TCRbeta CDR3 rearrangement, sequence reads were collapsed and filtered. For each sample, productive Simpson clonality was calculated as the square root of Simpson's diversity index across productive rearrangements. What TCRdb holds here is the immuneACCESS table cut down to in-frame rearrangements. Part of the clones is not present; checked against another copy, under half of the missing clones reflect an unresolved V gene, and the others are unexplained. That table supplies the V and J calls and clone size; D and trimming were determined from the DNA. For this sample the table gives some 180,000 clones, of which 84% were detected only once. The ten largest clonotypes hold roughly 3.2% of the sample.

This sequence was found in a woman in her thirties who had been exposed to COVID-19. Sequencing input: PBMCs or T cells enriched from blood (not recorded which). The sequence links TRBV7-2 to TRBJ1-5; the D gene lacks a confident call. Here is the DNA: TGTGCCAGCAGCTTAGCGGCCAATCAGCCCCAGCATTTT. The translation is CASSLAANQPQHF.